A single sample is the source of the 14 T cell receptor beta chains below, sequenced in a study of identical twins. One entry per CDR3 protein results from TCRdb running MiXCR on the 5' RACE reads. The table has about 460,000 distinct CDR3 sequences, 14% seen once. The sample was also linked to a second study, of yellow fever vaccine responses in identical twins.

The sequencing sample was made of CD4+ T cells sorted from blood. The receptors stem from a woman under 30 in good health.

The rearrangement joins TRBV4-3 to TRBJ2-6, with 8 bases matching TRBD1. V was pared by 1 base and J by 12 bases, with 8 bases of the junction left unmatched. CDR3 length equals 15 residues. Germline values: CDR1 LGHNA, CDR2 YSLEER. CDR3 coding DNA: TGCGCCAGCAGCCAAGGGGGCGGAGACAGGGGCGTCCTGACTTTC. It encodes CASSQGGGDRGVLTF.

This clonotype was seen a few times. V usage is TRBV11-2 and J usage is TRBJ2-5; 8 bases fit TRBD2. Germline-derived CDR1 and CDR2 are SGHAT and FQNNGV. V trimming: 7 bases; J trimming: 6 bases; junction bases outside the gene matches: 7. The CDR3 covers 13 residues. The CDR3 sequence is CASTSTGGQTQYF. DNA of the CDR3: TGTGCCAGCACATCCACGGGGGGGCAGACCCAGTACTTC.

CDR3 sequence reads: CASKNQGVTGELFF. CDR3 DNA sequence: TGTGCCAGCAAGAACCAGGGTGTTACCGGGGAGCTGTTTTTT. The chain joins TRBV2 to TRBJ2-2; D may be TRBD1 (5 bases). CDR1 is SNHLY, CDR2 FYNNEI, per germline. The length of the CDR3 is 14 residues. Trimming left V 7 bases short and J 5 bases short, with 14 bases between. Filled out from reference TRBV2 and TRBJ2-2, the complete variable domain reads EPEVTQTPSHQVTQMGQEVILRCVPISNHLYFYWYRQILGQKVEFLVSFYNNEISEKSEIFDDQFSVERPDGSNFTLKIRSTKLEDSAMYFCASKNQGVTGELFFGEGSRLTVL.

The V call is TRBV6-2 or TRBV6-3, the J call TRBJ2-7; 7 bases are shared with TRBD1. The germline gives CDR1 MNHEY, CDR2 SVGEGT. Germline trimming cut 6 bases from V and 0 bases from J; bases unmatched to any gene: 11. CDR3 length equals 16 residues. The CDR3 region has the DNA TGTGCCAGCAGCGACAGGGACACTAAGAGCTCCTACGAGCAGTACTTC. Translated, it gives CASSDRDTKSSYEQYF.

The chain couples TRBV7-6 to TRBJ2-1; 13 bases fit TRBD2. The CDR3 covers 18 residues. The germline gives CDR1 SGHVS, CDR2 FNYEAQ. Trimming removed 5 bases from V and 4 bases from J; junction bases left unmatched: 11. CDR3 amino acids: CASSARLAGGLMYNEQFF. The DNA for the CDR3 is TGTGCCAGCAGCGCCCGACTAGCGGGAGGATTAATGTACAATGAGCAGTTCTTC. Looking up the rest from reference TRBV7-6 and TRBJ2-1 gives the full variable domain: GAGVSQSPRYKVTKRGQDVALRCDPISGHVSLYWYRQALGQGPEFLTYFNYEAQQDKSGLPNDRFSAERPEGSISTLTIQRTEQRDSAMYRCASSARLAGGLMYNEQFFGPGTRLTVL.

On this clonotype: A read error may be the cause here, since a much bigger clone is one base away. Since no conserved phenylalanine or tryptophan closes the CDR3, a read error is the likely cause. The chain uses TRBV5-1 and TRBJ2-6; perhaps D is TRBD1 or TRBD2 (6 bases each). Germline lookup yields CDR1 SGHRS and CDR2 YFSETQ. The length of the CDR3 is 17 residues. Trimming removed 1 base from V and 2 bases from J, with 13 bases in between. The CDR3 DNA is TGCGCCAGCAGCTTGATCGGGGGCCGGACTGGGGCCAACGTCCTGACTCTC. Its protein is CASSLIGGRTGANVLTL.

This clonotype has a handful of counts. The V call is TRBV6-1, the J call TRBJ1-6, with a tentative D call TRBD1 (6 bases). This CDR3 is 12 amino acids long. Trimming pared 8 bases from V and 12 bases from J, leaving 14 bases between. Germline V gene data show CDR1 as MNHNS and CDR2 as SASEGT. The DNA of the CDR3 is TGTGCCAGCGCCATTACAGGGATACCCCTCCACTTT. It encodes CASAITGIPLHF.

In this sample, this clonotype turned up a few times. The chain is built from TRBV20-1 and TRBJ2-7; a possible D gene is TRBD2 (6 bases). Germline CDR1 is DFQATT and CDR2 is SNEGSKA (reference sequence). This CDR3 spans 17 amino acids. With 5 bases removed from V and 3 bases from J, the gap between germline ends came to 26 bases. The CDR3 region has the DNA TGCAGTGCTGGAAAATTTACGGGCGGAGCGGACTACTACGAGCAGTACTTC. This encodes CSAGKFTGGADYYEQYF.

This sequence joins TRBV7-2 and TRBJ2-1, with D perhaps matching TRBD1 or TRBD2 (5 bases each). The CDR3 loop spans 15 amino acids. Per germline, CDR1 SGHTA and CDR2 FQGNSA. V lost 5 bases and J 0 bases, leaving 11 bases between the germline ends. The CDR3 reads CASSIEGNSYNEQFF. The CDR3 nucleotides read TGTGCCAGCAGCATTGAGGGGAACTCCTACAATGAGCAGTTCTTC.

This chain joins TRBV20-1 and TRBJ2-5; 9 nucleotides match TRBD2. The germline V gene encodes CDR1 DFQATT and CDR2 SNEGSKA (reference sequence). V dropped 6 bases and J dropped 5; count of bases not matched to a gene: 7. CDR3 length equals 13 residues. This CDR3 reads CSAPPSGKETQYF. The CDR3 coding sequence is TGCAGTGCCCCACCTAGCGGGAAGGAGACCCAGTACTTC.

The chain couples TRBV20-1 to TRBJ2-5; a possible D gene is TRBD1 (6 bases). The CDR3 runs to 12 residues. The germline V gene encodes CDR1 DFQATT and CDR2 SNEGSKA (reference sequence). The V and J ends lost 4 bases and 5 bases respectively, with 11 bases between them. The CDR3 bases are TGCAGTGCTAACACAGGGATCGAGACCCAGTACTTC. Residues: CSANTGIETQYF.

This clonotype was recorded many times. The junction shows a germline mismatch at one end, possibly a read error. The chain uses TRBV5-1 and TRBJ2-7; D may correspond to TRBD1 or TRBD2 (5 bases each). Germline V CDR1 and CDR2: SGHRS, YFSETQ. The CDR3 spans 14 residues. This CDR3 is CASSFSGSSYEQYF. CDR3 bases: TGTGCCAGCAGTTTTTCAGGGAGCTCCTACGAGCAGTACTTC. The complete variable domain, with remaining parts taken from reference TRBV5-1 and TRBJ2-7, reads KAGVTQTPRYLIKTRGQQVTLSCSPISGHRSVSWYQQTPGQGLQFLFEYFSETQRNKGNFPGRFSGRQFSNSRSEMNVSTLELGDSALYLCASSFSGSSYEQYFGPGTRLTVT.

Only a few counts were recorded for this clonotype. The chain is built from TRBV5-1 and TRBJ2-1; 12 bases are shared with TRBD2. This CDR3 region has 17 residues. Trimming at V came to 0 bases and at J to 8 bases, leaving 9 bases not matched to a gene. The germline CDR1 and CDR2 sequences are SGHRS and YFSETQ. As DNA, the CDR3 is TGCGCCAGCAGCTTGGCATCACGTAGACTAGCGGGGGATGAGCAGTTCTTC. Its translation: CASSLASRRLAGDEQFF.

This chain uses TRBV4-1 with TRBJ2-1; TRBD1 matches at 9 bases. The CDR3 has 15 residues. V lost 5 bases, J lost 4 bases, and 6 bases stayed unmatched. CDR1 MGHRA and CDR2 YSYEKL come from the germline V gene. The CDR3 protein is CASSSTGGDYNEQFF. In DNA, the CDR3 is TGCGCCAGCAGCTCCACAGGGGGCGATTACAATGAGCAGTTCTTC.